This T cell receptor (beta chain) was profiled in a study of blood T cell repertoires in COVID-19. Trimming left V 5 bases short and J 16 bases short, with 14 bases between. The CDR3 has 11 residues. This table comes from immunoSEQ multiplex PCR, and its TCRdb copy is limited to in-frame clones, with some not included. The table lists 150,000 to 200,000 clones, 80% to 90% of them singletons. V is TRBV12-3 or TRBV12-4 and J is TRBJ2-2; possible D gene TRBD1, 7 bases. The TCR sequence derives from a man aged 50 to 59 with active or convalescent COVID-19. Sequencing was carried out using peripheral blood. CDR3 in amino acids: CASSRGTDWFF. The CDR3 DNA follows: TGTGCCAGCAGTCGCGGGACAGACTGGTTTTTT.